The entry below gives a single T cell receptor beta chain sequence along with its context. The antigen is unknown. The table came from immunoSEQ multiplex PCR; TCRdb's copy has only in-frame clones and leaves some out. The sample has about 130,000 clones, 92% seen once. Deletions cut 5 bases from V and 10 bases from J, with 17 bases between. The CDR3 is 13 amino acids. The germline gives CDR1 SGHVS, CDR2 FQNEAQ. The data derive from a study of T cell responses to AZD1222 COVID-19 vaccine. Whole-study findings and limits: Seropositive status at baseline applied to only a handful of AZD1222 recipients. Without day 14 samples, only post-peak T cell repertoires were studied.

This receptor was identified in an adult who received the AZD1222 COVID-19 vaccine. The sequences come from peripheral blood, collected 28 days after the second AZD1222 dose. The chain combines TRBV7-8 with TRBJ1-1; possible D gene TRBD1, 6 bases. Here the CDR3 DNA reads TGTGCCAGCAGCATCGGACACCGAGGGGGAGCTTTCTTT. The encoded protein is CASSIGHRGGAFF.